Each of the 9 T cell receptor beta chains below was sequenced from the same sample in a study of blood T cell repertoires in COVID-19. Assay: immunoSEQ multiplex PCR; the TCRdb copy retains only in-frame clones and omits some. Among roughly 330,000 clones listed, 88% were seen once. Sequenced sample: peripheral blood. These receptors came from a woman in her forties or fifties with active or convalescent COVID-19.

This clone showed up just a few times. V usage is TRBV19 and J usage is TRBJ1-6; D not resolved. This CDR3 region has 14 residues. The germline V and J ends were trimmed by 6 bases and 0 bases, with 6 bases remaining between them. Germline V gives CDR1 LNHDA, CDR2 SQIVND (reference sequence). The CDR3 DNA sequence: TGTGCCAGTAGCACCAGCTCCTATAATTCACCCCTCCACTTT. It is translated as CASSTSSYNSPLHF.

CDR3: CASSLPDTQYF. The CDR3 region has the DNA TGTGCCAGCAGCTTGCCGGATACGCAGTATTTT. The chain recombines TRBV5-5 with TRBJ2-3, with D unresolved. CDR1 is SGHKS, CDR2 YYEKEE, per germline (reference sequence). Between the trimmed V and J ends, which lost 1 base and 6 bases, there was a span of 3 bases. The CDR3 covers 11 residues.

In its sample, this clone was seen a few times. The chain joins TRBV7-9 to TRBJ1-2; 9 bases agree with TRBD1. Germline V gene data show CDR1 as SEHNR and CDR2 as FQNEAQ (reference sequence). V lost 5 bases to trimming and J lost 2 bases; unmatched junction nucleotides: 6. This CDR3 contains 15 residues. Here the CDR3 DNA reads TGTGCCAGCAGCGGGGACAGGGCGCTAAACTATGGCTACACCTTC. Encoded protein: CASSGDRALNYGYTF.

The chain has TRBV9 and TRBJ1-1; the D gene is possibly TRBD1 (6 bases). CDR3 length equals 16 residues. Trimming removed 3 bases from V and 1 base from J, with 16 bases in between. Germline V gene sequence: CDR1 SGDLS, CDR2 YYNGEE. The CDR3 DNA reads TGTGCCAGCAGCGCCGGGACACAGTACGGGAACACTGAAGCTTTCTTT. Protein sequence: CASSAGTQYGNTEAFF.

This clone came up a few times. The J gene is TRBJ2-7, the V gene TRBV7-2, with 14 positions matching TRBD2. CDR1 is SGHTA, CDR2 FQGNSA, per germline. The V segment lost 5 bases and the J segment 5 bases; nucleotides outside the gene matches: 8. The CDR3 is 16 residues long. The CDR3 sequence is CASSQGLAGVKDEQYF. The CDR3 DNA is TGTGCCAGCAGCCAGGGACTAGCGGGAGTTAAGGACGAGCAGTACTTC. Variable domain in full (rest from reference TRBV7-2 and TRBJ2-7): GAGVSQSPSNKVTEKGKDVELRCDPISGHTALYWYRQSLGQGLEFLIYFQGNSAPDKSGLPSDRFSAERTGGSVSTLTIQRTQQEDSAVYLCASSQGLAGVKDEQYFGPGTRLTVT.

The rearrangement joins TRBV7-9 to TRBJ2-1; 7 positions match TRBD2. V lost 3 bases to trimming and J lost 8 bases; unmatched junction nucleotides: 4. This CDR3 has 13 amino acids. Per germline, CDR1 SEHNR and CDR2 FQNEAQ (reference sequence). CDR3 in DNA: TGTGCCAGCAGCTTTCCGGGAGGCTATGAGCAGTTCTTC. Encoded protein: CASSFPGGYEQFF.

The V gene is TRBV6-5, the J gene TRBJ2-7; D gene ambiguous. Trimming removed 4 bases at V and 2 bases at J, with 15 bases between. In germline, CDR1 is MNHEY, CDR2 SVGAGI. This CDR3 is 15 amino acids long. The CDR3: CASSLVGDSPYEQYF. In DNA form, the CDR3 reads TGTGCCAGCAGTTTAGTCGGAGATAGCCCCTACGAGCAGTACTTC.

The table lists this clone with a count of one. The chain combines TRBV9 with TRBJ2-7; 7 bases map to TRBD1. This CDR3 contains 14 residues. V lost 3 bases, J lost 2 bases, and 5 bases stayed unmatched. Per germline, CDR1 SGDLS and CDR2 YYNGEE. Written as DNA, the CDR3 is TGTGCCAGCAGCGCCTGGGGACAGCCCTACGAGCAGTACTTC. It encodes CASSAWGQPYEQYF.

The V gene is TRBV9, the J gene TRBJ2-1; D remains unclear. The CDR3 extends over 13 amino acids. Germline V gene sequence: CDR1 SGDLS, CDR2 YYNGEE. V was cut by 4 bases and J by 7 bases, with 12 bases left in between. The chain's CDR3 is CASSHPPANEQFF. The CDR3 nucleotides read TGTGCCAGCAGCCACCCCCCCGCGAATGAGCAGTTCTTC. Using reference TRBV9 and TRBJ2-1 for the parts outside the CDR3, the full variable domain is DSGVTQTPKHLITATGQRVTLRCSPRSGDLSVYWYQQSLDQGLQFLIQYYNGEERAKGNILERFSAQQFPDLHSELNLSSLELGDSALYFCASSHPPANEQFFGPGTRLTVL.